Sequencing of this TCR beta chain was carried out in a study of CD8+ T cells in alopecia areata. Findings of the study overall: Scalp clonality and expanded CD8+ clones among the top 100 showed significant decreases with tofacitinib. In patients, TCRs were shared less clearly than in mice, and HLA may possibly be involved.

For this clone: Its cognate antigen is unknown.

The treatment here: oral pan-JAK inhibitor, 5-10 mg twice daily. Sorting of PBMCs yielded the CD4+ and CD8+ T cells. Germline V gene data show CDR1 as PRHDT and CDR2 as FYEKMQ (reference sequence). The germline V and J ends were trimmed by 0 bases and 3 bases, with 18 bases remaining between them. The CDR3 has 17 residues. TCR sequencing used cDNA made by reverse transcription of extracted RNA. The method was immunoSEQ multiplex PCR; TCRdb's version includes in-frame clones alone and lacks a portion of them. In the table there are some 180,000 clones, approximately 50% of which are singletons. Sequences were derived from CD8+ T cells sorted from blood, sampled at week 52, from a patient treated with tofacitinib. The receptor was isolated from a human donor with alopecia areata. The chain couples TRBV13 to TRBJ2-7; D not certain. CDR3: CASSLGEFGDLDYEQYF. For the CDR3, the DNA is TGTGCCAGCAGCTTAGGCGAGTTCGGCGATTTGGACTACGAGCAGTACTTC.